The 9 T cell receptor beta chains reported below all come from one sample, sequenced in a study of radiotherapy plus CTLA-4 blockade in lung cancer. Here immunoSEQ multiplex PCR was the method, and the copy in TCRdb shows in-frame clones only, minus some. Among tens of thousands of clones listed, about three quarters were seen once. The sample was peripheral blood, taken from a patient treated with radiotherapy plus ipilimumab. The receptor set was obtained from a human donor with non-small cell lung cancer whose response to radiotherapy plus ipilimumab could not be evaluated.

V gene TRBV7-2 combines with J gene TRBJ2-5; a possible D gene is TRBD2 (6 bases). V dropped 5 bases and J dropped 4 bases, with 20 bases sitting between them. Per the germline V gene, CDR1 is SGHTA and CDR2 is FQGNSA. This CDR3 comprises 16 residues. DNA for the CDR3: TGTGCCAGCAGCGCCGCGGGAAGGATAATAGGAGAGACCCAGTACTTC. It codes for CASSAAGRIIGETQYF.

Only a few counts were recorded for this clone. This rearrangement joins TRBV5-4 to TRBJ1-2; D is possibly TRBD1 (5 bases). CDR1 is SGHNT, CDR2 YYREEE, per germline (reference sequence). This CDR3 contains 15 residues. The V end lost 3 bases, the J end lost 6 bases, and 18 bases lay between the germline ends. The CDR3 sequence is CASSWGGVRKNGYTF. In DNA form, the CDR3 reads TGTGCCAGCAGCTGGGGGGGGGTGCGGAAGAATGGCTACACCTTC.

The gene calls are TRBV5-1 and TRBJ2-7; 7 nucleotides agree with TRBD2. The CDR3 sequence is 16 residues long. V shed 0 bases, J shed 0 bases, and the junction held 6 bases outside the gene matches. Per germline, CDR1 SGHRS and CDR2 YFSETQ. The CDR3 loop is CASSLAGGGSSYEQYF. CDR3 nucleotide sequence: TGCGCCAGCAGCTTGGCCGGCGGGGGTAGCTCCTACGAGCAGTACTTC.

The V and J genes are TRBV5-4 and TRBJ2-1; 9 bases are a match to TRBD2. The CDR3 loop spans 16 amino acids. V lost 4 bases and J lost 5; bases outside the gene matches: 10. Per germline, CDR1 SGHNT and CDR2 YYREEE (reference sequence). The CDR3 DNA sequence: TGTGCCAGCAGCCCCCGATCTAGCGGGACTCACAATGAGCAGTTCTTC. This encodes CASSPRSSGTHNEQFF.

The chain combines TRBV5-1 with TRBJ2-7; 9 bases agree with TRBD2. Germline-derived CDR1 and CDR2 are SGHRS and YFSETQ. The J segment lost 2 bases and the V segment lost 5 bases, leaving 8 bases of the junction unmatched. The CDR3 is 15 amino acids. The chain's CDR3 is CASRRTSAVPYEQYF. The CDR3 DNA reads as TGCGCCAGCAGGCGGACTAGCGCTGTTCCCTACGAGCAGTACTTC. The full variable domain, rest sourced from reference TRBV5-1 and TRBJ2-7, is KAGVTQTPRYLIKTRGQQVTLSCSPISGHRSVSWYQQTPGQGLQFLFEYFSETQRNKGNFPGRFSGRQFSNSRSEMNVSTLELGDSALYLCASRRTSAVPYEQYFGPGTRLTVT.

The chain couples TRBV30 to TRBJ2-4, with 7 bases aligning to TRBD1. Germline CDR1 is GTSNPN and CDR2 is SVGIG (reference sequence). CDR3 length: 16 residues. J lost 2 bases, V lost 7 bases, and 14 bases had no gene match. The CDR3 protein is CAYTPGQGVTKNIQYF. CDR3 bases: TGTGCCTATACCCCCGGGCAGGGGGTAACCAAAAACATTCAGTACTTC. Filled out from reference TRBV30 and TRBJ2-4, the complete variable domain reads SQTIHQWPATLVQPVGSPLSLECTVEGTSNPNLYWYRQAAGRGLQLLFYSVGIGQISSEVPQNLSASRPQDRQFILSSKKLLLSDSGFYLCAYTPGQGVTKNIQYFGAGTRLSVL.

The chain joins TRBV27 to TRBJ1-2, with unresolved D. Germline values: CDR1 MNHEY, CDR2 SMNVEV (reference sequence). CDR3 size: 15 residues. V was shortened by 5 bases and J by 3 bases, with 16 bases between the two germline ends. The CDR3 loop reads CASSLQGSGHYGYTF. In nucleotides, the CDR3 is TGTGCCAGCAGTCTACAAGGCAGCGGGCACTATGGCTACACCTTC.

CDR3 DNA: TGTGCCAGCAGACTCGGGACTGCCTCAAGGGGCTACACCTTC. As protein: CASRLGTASRGYTF. The rearrangement uses TRBV6-1 and TRBJ1-2; maybe TRBD1 (5 bases). The germline V and J ends were trimmed by 6 bases and 8 bases, with 19 bases remaining between them. Germline lookup yields CDR1 MNHNS and CDR2 SASEGT. This CDR3 has 14 amino acids.

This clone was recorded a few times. The DNA of the CDR3 is TGTGCCAGCAGCTTTCCGGGACAAAACACCGGGGAGCTGTTTTTT. Amino acid sequence: CASSFPGQNTGELFF. The chain uses TRBV11-2 and TRBJ2-2; possible D gene TRBD1, 6 bases. Trimming removed 3 bases from V and 2 bases from J, with 10 bases in between. The germline CDR1 and CDR2 sequences are SGHAT and FQNNGV. CDR3 size: 15 residues.